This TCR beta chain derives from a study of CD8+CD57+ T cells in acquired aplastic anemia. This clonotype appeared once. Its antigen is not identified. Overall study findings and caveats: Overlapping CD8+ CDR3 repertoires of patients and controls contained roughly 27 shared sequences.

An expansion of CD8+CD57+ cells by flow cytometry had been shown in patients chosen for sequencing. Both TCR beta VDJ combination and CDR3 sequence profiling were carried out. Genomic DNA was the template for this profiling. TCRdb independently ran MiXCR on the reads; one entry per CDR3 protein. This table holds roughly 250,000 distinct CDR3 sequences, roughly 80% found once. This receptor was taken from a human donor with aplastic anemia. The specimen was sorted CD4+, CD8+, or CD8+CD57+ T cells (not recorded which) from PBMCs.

In DNA, the CDR3 is TGCAGTGCTAGAGAAGCGGGGGAAGCCTACGAGCAGTACTTC. It encodes CSAREAGEAYEQYF. This chain links TRBV20-1 with TRBJ2-7; 8 bases match TRBD2. The CDR3 has 14 residues. From germline, CDR1 is DFQATT and CDR2 SNEGSKA (reference sequence). The V and J ends lost 0 bases and 2 bases, in that order; junction bases with no gene match: 3.